This T cell receptor (beta chain) was captured in a study of blood T cell repertoires in COVID-19. On the study more broadly: PBMCs, B-cell-depleted T cells, or T cells provided the cDNA or gDNA that made up the material.

The V gene end was trimmed by 0 bases and the J gene end by 2 bases; junction bases not matched to a gene: 1. The CDR3 has 16 amino acids. In germline, CDR1 is KGHSH, CDR2 LQKENI. The data were produced by immunoSEQ multiplex PCR, yet TCRdb's version contains in-frame clones alone and is incomplete. This repertoire shows roughly 200,000 clones, over 70% found once; its top ten account for approximately 8.7%. The V and J genes are TRBV18 and TRBJ2-6; 7 positions agree with TRBD2. What was sequenced was peripheral blood. The TCR originated in a woman of 80 years or more with acute or convalescent COVID-19. The CDR3 sequence is CASSPPGRAGANVLTF. DNA of the CDR3: TGTGCCAGCTCACCACCGGGGAGGGCTGGGGCCAACGTCCTGACTTTC.